This TCR beta chain comes out of a study of blood T cells in healthy people across ages. Primed by a sample-barcoded 5' primer and a J-beta primer mix, a second PCR proceeded for about 7 to 11 cycles. Each cDNA molecule, via a template-switch adaptor with 12 random nucleotides, was tagged. TCRdb called the 5' RACE reads again in MiXCR, with one record for every CDR3 protein. The sample carries roughly 1.4 million distinct CDR3 sequences, 55% to 75% recorded once. V was trimmed by 4 bases and J by 3 bases, leaving 10 bases between them. This CDR3 has 13 residues. CDR1 is SGHDT, CDR2 YYEEEE, per germline. Study-level findings and limits: When one million T cells were used, diversity estimates were thought to be underestimates.

In regard to this clonotype: Its antigen remains unidentified.

The receptor was derived from a man aged 18 to 30 in good health. The sample was blood. The chain couples TRBV5-6 to TRBJ2-5; D remains unclear. CDR3 region: CASSGNWKETQYF. The CDR3 DNA sequence: TGTGCCAGCAGCGGGAACTGGAAAGAGACCCAGTACTTC.